These 15 T cell receptor beta chains came from one sample sequenced in a study of CD4+ T cells in melanoma (dated by TCRdb to 2021 to 2024). Receptors were amplified or captured by the immunoSEQ multiplex PCR assay. TCRdb carries this immuneACCESS record with in-frame sequences only. Its versions omit some clonotypes, under half of them owing to an unresolved V gene in the studies checked, with the rest unexplained. The sample profile shows about 140,000 clones; 80% to 95% of them were found once. The top ten constitute less than 2% of the sample. These receptors were taken from a human donor with melanoma.

The CDR3 loop reads CASSLKGGRGLDEQYF. The DNA for the CDR3 is TGCGCCAGCAGCTTGAAGGGTGGACGGGGGTTGGACGAGCAGTACTTC. V gene TRBV5-1 combines with J gene TRBJ2-7, with D perhaps TRBD2 (6 bases). In germline, CDR1 is SGHRS, CDR2 YFSETQ. The CDR3 is 16 residues long. Trimming stripped 1 base from V and 5 bases from J, with 19 bases between.

About this clone: Germline is not matched at one junction end, which may reflect a read error. This chain connects TRBV27 to TRBJ1-2; D possibly corresponds to TRBD1 (5 bases). The CDR3 has 15 amino acids. Germline V gene sequence: CDR1 MNHEY, CDR2 SMNVEV (reference sequence). The CDR3 sequence is CASPRGGASKYGYTF. The CDR3 DNA follows: TGTGCCAGCCCCCGGGGAGGGGCCTCTAAGTATGGCTACACCTTC.

V gene TRBV5-4 combines with J gene TRBJ2-7, with a possible D match to TRBD1 (6 bases). Germline loops: CDR1 SGHNT, CDR2 YYREEE (reference sequence). V shed 7 bases and J shed 6 bases, with 17 bases lying between them. This CDR3 region has 13 residues. Here the CDR3 DNA reads TGTGCCAGCCGCCCGGGACAAATTGGCGAGCAGTACTTC. This translates into CASRPGQIGEQYF.

This clone was recorded a few times. The rearrangement links TRBV2 to TRBJ1-1; no clear D gene. The CDR3 covers 14 residues. Per germline, CDR1 SNHLY and CDR2 FYNNEI. V lost 4 bases and J lost 2, with 11 bases in between. CDR3 nucleotide sequence: TGTGCCAGCAGTGGACACACGACAAACACTGAAGCTTTCTTT. Translating it yields CASSGHTTNTEAFF.

This clone is a singleton in its sample. This sequence joins TRBV4-1 and TRBJ1-6; D gene unclear. The V gene's germline CDR1 is MGHRA and CDR2 YSYEKL. The CDR3 spans 19 residues. Trimming left V 2 bases short and J 0 bases short, with 17 bases between. Here the CDR3 reads CASSQLFGGVSSYNSPLHF. CDR3 bases: TGCGCCAGCAGCCAATTGTTTGGAGGAGTCAGCTCCTATAATTCACCCCTCCACTTT.

The rearrangement joins TRBV5-4 to TRBJ2-1, with D uncertain. Germline-derived CDR1 and CDR2 are SGHNT and YYREEE (reference sequence). The length of the CDR3 is 15 residues. V lost 2 bases and J lost 0, with 9 bases in between. This CDR3 reads CASSLTPSSYNEQFF. CDR3 DNA sequence: TGTGCCAGCAGCTTAACCCCCAGCTCCTACAATGAGCAGTTCTTC.

Here the CDR3 reads CASSPRGIAAVYNEQFF. The CDR3 bases are TGTGCCAGCAGCCCCAGAGGTATAGCGGCGGTCTACAATGAGCAGTTCTTC. The J gene is TRBJ2-1, the V gene TRBV7-9, with D possibly matching TRBD2 (6 bases). The germline gives CDR1 SEHNR, CDR2 FQNEAQ (reference sequence). V was pared by 5 bases and J by 3 bases, with 20 bases between. The CDR3 runs 17 residues.

This chain joins TRBV6-6 and TRBJ1-2; D not certain. V dropped 0 bases and J dropped 10 bases, with 12 bases sitting between them. Germline V lookup: CDR1 MNHNY, CDR2 SVGAGI (reference sequence). This CDR3 has 13 residues. CDR3: CASSYSIGDFYTF. The CDR3 coding sequence is TGTGCCAGCAGTTACTCGATAGGAGACTTCTACACCTTC.

CDR3 in DNA: TGTGCCAGCAGTGGGAGCTCCTATAATTCACCCCTCCACTTT. It encodes CASSGSSYNSPLHF. This chain joins TRBV25-1 and TRBJ1-6; D gene uncertain. Germline V gene data show CDR1 as MGHDK and CDR2 as SYGVNS. V was pared by 4 bases and J by 0 bases, with 4 bases between. The CDR3 sequence is 14 residues long.

V gene TRBV2 combines with J gene TRBJ2-6; no clear D gene. V lost 7 bases to trimming and J lost 4 bases, with 11 bases between them. The CDR3 is made up of 14 amino acids. The germline gives CDR1 SNHLY, CDR2 FYNNEI. CDR3 loop: CASTEDGGANVLTF. CDR3 nucleotides: TGTGCCAGCACCGAGGATGGAGGGGCCAACGTCCTGACTTTC.

The chain links TRBV5-1 to TRBJ2-1; possibly TRBD2 for D (6 bases). In germline, CDR1 is SGHRS, CDR2 YFSETQ. V was trimmed by 4 bases and J by 9 bases, leaving 17 bases between them. The CDR3 contains 14 residues. The chain's CDR3 is CASSQAGTSVEQFF. CDR3 DNA sequence: TGCGCCAGCAGCCAAGCCGGGACTTCGGTTGAGCAGTTCTTC.

This chain joins TRBV15 and TRBJ2-5; no reliable D call. There are 14 residues in the CDR3. In germline, CDR1 is LNHNV, CDR2 YYDKDF (reference sequence). Trimming cost V 0 bases and J 5 bases, with 10 bases left between them. The CDR3 loop reads CATSRDSLTETQYF. In DNA form, the CDR3 reads TGTGCCACCAGCAGAGACTCGCTAACGGAGACCCAGTACTTC.

The J gene is TRBJ2-1, the V gene TRBV6-1; 13 bases are a match to TRBD2. The CDR3 consists of 15 residues. The germline CDR1 and CDR2 sequences are MNHNS and SASEGT. Trimming at V came to 6 bases and at J to 9 bases, leaving 8 bases not matched to a gene. CDR3: CASSVLAGGPGEQFF. The CDR3 DNA follows: TGTGCCAGCAGCGTACTAGCGGGGGGGCCGGGTGAGCAGTTCTTC.

The chain is built from TRBV6-5 and TRBJ1-4, with D possibly being TRBD1 (6 bases). The CDR3 loop spans 14 amino acids. V was trimmed by 6 bases and J by 4 bases, leaving 12 bases between them. Germline V lookup: CDR1 MNHEY, CDR2 SVGAGI. The CDR3 region has the DNA TGTGCCAGCAGCCCACAGGGAATTAATGAAAAACTGTTTTTT. Translated, it gives CASSPQGINEKLFF.

The chain has TRBV11-2 and TRBJ1-1; D unclear. Germline V gene lookup returns CDR1 SGHAT and CDR2 FQNNGV. Trimming cost V 0 bases and J 1 base, with 18 bases left between them. This CDR3 has 18 residues. The CDR3 DNA sequence: TGTGCCAGCAGCTTAGATCTGCCAGCCGTGGGCCAGAACACTGAAGCTTTCTTT. Translating it yields CASSLDLPAVGQNTEAFF.